This T cell receptor beta chain was profiled in a study of CD8 T cells in Susac syndrome. RNA, at about 0.5 to 1 ug, was reverse transcribed with random hexamers. TCRdb called the immunoSEQ multiplex PCR reads again in MiXCR, with one record for every CDR3 protein. The table has roughly 60,000 distinct CDR3 sequences, approximately 90% seen once. The CDR3 runs 15 residues. Germline loops: CDR1 SGHNT, CDR2 YYREEE (reference sequence). The V segment lost 2 bases and the J segment 3 bases; nucleotides outside the gene matches: 4. The rearrangement links TRBV5-4 to TRBJ1-1; TRBD1 aligns across 10 bases. This clonotype originated in a human donor in good health. Sample: CD8+ T cells from PBMCs. DNA for the CDR3: TGTGCCAGCAGCTTTCAGGGACAGGGGCACACTGAAGCTTTCTTT. As protein: CASSFQGQGHTEAFF. Drawing the rest from reference TRBV5-4 and TRBJ1-1, the complete variable domain is ETGVTQSPTHLIKTRGQQVTLRCSSQSGHNTVSWYQQALGQGPQFIFQYYREEENGRGNFPPRFSGLQFPNYSSELNVNALELDDSALYLCASSFQGQGHTEAFFGQGTRLTVV.